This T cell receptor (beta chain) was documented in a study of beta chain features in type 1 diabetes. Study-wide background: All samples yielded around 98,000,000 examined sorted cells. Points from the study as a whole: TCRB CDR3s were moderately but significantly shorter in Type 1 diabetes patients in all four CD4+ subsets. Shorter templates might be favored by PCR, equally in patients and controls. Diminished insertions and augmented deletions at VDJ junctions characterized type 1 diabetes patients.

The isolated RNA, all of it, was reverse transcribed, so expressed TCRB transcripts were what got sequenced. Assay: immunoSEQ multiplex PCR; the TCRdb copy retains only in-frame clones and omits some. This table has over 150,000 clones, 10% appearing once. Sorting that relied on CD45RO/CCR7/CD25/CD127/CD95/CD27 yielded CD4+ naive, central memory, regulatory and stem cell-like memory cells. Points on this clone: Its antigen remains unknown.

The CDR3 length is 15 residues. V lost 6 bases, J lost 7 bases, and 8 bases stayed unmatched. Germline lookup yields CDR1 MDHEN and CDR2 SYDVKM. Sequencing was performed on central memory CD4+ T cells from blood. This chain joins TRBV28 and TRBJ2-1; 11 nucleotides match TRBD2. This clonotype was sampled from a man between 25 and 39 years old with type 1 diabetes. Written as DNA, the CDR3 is TGTGCCAGCAGAGACCTTAGCGGGAGGGATAATGAGCAGTTCTTC. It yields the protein CASRDLSGRDNEQFF.